This T cell receptor beta chain was identified in a study of T cell repertoires in cytomegalovirus infection. MiXCR, applied by TCRdb to the reads, yields one record per CDR3 protein. The sample has some 180,000 distinct CDR3 sequences, roughly 17% seen once. The CDR3 runs to 14 residues. V was cut by 0 bases and J by 0 bases, with 5 bases left in between. CDR1 and CDR2 from the germline V gene are MNHEY and SVGEGT. This TCR was sampled from a human donor in good health (CMV status not recorded). Some clones in this sample may be carry-over from other donors' samples. The V gene is TRBV6-2 or TRBV6-3, the J gene TRBJ1-2; D not certain. Sequencing input: CD8+ T cells from PBMCs. As DNA, the CDR3 is TGTGCCAGCAGTTACTCGGAAACTAACTATGGCTACACCTTC. Translation gives CASSYSETNYGYTF.